This TCR beta chain was captured by sequencing in a study of CD8 T cells in Susac syndrome. With respect to this clonotype: Antigen: not known.

Regarding the study as a whole: It was acknowledged in the study that the number of individuals who were included in its TCR sequencing and HLA analysis was relatively small.

A quantity of about 0.45 to 1 ug RNA underwent reverse transcription using random hexamers. TCRdb recomputed calls from the immunoSEQ multiplex PCR reads with MiXCR, one row per CDR3 protein. The sample holds 180,000 or so distinct CDR3 sequences; 95% are singletons and the top ten take about 0.095%. The germline V gene has CDR1 LGHNA and CDR2 YSLEER. Trimming stripped 1 base from V and 0 bases from J, with 11 bases between. The CDR3 loop spans 16 amino acids. The receptor's source is a human donor in good health. What was sequenced was CD4+ T cells from PBMCs. The chain has TRBV4-3 and TRBJ2-3; the D gene is possibly TRBD2 (5 bases). In DNA, the CDR3 is TGCGCCAGCAGCCAAGGAGCGGACCTAAGCACAGATACGCAGTATTTT. Protein product: CASSQGADLSTDTQYF.